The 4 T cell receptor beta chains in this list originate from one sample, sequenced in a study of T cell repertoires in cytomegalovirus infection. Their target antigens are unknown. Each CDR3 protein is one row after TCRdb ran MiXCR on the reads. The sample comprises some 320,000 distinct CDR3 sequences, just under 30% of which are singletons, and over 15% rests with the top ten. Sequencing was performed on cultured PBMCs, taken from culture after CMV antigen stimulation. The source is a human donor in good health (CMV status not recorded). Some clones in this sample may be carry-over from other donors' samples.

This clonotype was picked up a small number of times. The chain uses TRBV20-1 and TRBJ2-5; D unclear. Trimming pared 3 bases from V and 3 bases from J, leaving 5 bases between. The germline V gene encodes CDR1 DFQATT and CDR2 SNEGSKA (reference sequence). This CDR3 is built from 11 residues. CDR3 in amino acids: CSASGEETQYF. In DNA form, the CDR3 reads TGCAGTGCTAGCGGAGAAGAGACCCAGTACTTC.

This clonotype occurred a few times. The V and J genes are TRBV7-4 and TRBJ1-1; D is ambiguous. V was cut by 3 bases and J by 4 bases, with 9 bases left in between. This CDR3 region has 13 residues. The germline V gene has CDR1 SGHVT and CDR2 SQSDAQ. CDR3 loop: CASSFGVGTEAFF. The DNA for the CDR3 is TGTGCCAGCAGCTTTGGGGTGGGCACTGAAGCTTTCTTT.

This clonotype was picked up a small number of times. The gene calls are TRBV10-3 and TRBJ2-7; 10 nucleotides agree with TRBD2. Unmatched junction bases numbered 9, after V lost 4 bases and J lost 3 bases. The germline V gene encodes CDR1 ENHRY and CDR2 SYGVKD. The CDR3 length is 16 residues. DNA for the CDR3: TGTGCCATCAGTGCCCCAACGACTAGCGGGCACTACGAGCAGTACTTC. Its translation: CAISAPTTSGHYEQYF.

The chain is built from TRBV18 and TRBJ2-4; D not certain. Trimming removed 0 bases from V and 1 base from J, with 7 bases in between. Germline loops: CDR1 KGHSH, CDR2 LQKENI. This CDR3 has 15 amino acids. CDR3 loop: CASSPPGLAKNIQYF. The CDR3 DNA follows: TGTGCCAGCTCACCACCAGGTCTCGCCAAAAACATTCAGTACTTC.